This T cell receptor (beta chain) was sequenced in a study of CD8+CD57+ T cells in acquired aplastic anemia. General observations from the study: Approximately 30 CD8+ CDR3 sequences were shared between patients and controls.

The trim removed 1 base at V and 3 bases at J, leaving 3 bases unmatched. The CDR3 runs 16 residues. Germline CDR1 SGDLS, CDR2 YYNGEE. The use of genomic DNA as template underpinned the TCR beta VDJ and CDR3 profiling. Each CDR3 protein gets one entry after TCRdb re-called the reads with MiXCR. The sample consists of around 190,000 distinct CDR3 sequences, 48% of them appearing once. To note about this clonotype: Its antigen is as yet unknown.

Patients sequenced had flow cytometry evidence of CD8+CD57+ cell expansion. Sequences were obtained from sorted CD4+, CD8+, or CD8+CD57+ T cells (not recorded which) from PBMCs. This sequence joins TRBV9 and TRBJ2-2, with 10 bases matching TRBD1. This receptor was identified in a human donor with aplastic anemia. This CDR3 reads CASSVLGQGDTGELFF. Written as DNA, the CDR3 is TGTGCCAGCAGCGTACTCGGACAGGGGGACACCGGGGAGCTGTTTTTT.